This T cell receptor beta chain was profiled in a study of cytomegalovirus exposure and HLA in healthy donors. Study conclusions and caveats: The classifier reportedly diagnosed cytomegalovirus status with high specificity and sensitivity.

CDR1 and CDR2 from the germline V gene are SQVTM and ANQGSEA. V was trimmed by 5 bases and J by 2 bases, leaving 10 bases between them. CDR3 length: 12 amino acids. About this clone: Its antigen is unidentified.

The PCR had 60 Vbeta and 13 Jbeta primers. TCRdb's table, derived via immunoSEQ multiplex PCR, lists solely in-frame clones and lacks some. The table shows over 150,000 clones, with 70% to 90% occurring only once. Sequenced sample: PBMCs. The rearrangement uses TRBV29-1 and TRBJ2-7, with TRBD1 as a possible D gene (6 bases). The TCR sequence derives from a young woman in good health and CMV-seropositive. The CDR3 DNA follows: TGCAGCGTTTGGACAGTAGCCTACGAGCAGTACTTC. Amino acids: CSVWTVAYEQYF.